This T cell receptor (beta chain) was recovered during a study of blood T cells in healthy people across ages. The CDR3 sequence is 15 residues long. Germline loops: CDR1 SEHNR, CDR2 FQNEAQ (reference sequence). J was trimmed by 9 bases and V by 5 bases; bases with no gene match: 10. Those donating, healthy Caucasian individuals from Russia, were aged about 6 to 100. Findings and caveats of the study: TCR beta diversity per million T cells fell roughly linearly with age.

Primed by a sample-barcoded 5' primer and a J-beta primer mix, a second PCR proceeded for 7 to 11 cycles. All cDNA molecules were each tagged by a template-switch adaptor with 12 random nucleotides. TCRdb redid the calling of the 5' RACE reads with MiXCR, one entry per CDR3 protein. The data contain roughly 1,800,000 distinct CDR3 sequences, about 50% of them singletons. Concerning this clonotype: Its matching antigen is unknown.

The chain is built from TRBV7-9 and TRBJ1-6; TRBD1 matches 7 bases. Input material: blood. The TCR originated in a woman between 40 and 55 years old in good health. The CDR3 reads CASSIGQDDRSPLHF. Written as DNA, the CDR3 is TGTGCCAGCAGCATCGGACAGGATGATCGTTCACCCCTCCACTTT.